The clone carrying this T cell receptor beta chain was recorded many times. Using RNA transcripts as the source, TCR beta CDR3 regions were amplified. The HTBI set primed first-round TCR CDR3 RT-PCR. TCRdb independently ran MiXCR on the multiplex PCR reads; one entry per CDR3 protein. The sample holds some 580,000 distinct CDR3 sequences, 16% seen once. Diagnostic assessment was based on clinical symptoms, serum thyroxine and TRAb, thyroid ultrasound and orbital computed tomography. The entry originates in a study of T cells in Graves' hyperthyroidism and ophthalmopathy. The V end was cut by 0 bases, the J end by 5 bases, with 10 bases between. This CDR3 spans 13 amino acids. Per germline, CDR1 DFQATT and CDR2 SNEGSKA (reference sequence).

Sequenced sample: blood. The source is a woman in her thirties or forties with Graves' ophthalmopathy. V and J are TRBV20-1 and TRBJ1-1; perhaps TRBD1 as D (5 bases). DNA for the CDR3: TGCAGTGCTAGAGACTGGCAGGGAACTGAAGCTTTCTTT. Translated, it gives CSARDWQGTEAFF.